This is a list of T cell receptor beta chains from one sample in a study of T cells in Graves' hyperthyroidism and ophthalmopathy. TCRdb ran MiXCR on the multiplex PCR reads and lists one entry per CDR3 protein. The sample holds roughly 350,000 distinct CDR3 sequences; about 14% are singletons and the top ten take around 20%. Material for sequencing was blood. These receptors came from a woman in her 30s with Graves' ophthalmopathy. Each CDR3 is given with its conserved first and last residue. Each record gives: V gene, J gene, D gene, clone size, CDR3 DNA, CDR3 protein. A D gene is named only where the DNA matches it firmly. Clone sizes are given selectively: once, few, many, or a class where the clone is expanded.

>TRBV2|TRBJ2-2|NA|many
TGTGCCAGCAGACGCCAGTTAAACACCGGGGAGCTGTTTTTT
CASRRQLNTGELFF
>TRBV28|TRBJ1-5|TRBD1|many
TGTGCCAGCAGCCCCGGGACAGGGGCGCTCCAGCATTTT
CASSPGTGALQHF
>TRBV28|TRBJ1-1|NA|many
TGTGCCAGCAGTTTATTGACAACTTCGAACACTGAAGCTTTCTTT
CASSLLTTSNTEAFF
>TRBV7-2|TRBJ2-7|TRBD2|many
TGTGCCAGCAGACGTTACACGGCGGGGGCCTACGAGCAGTACTTC
CASRRYTAGAYEQYF
>TRBV19|TRBJ1-1|NA|many
TGTGCCAGTAGGACAAGGGGTATTCGGAAGCCTGAAGCTTTCTTT
CASRTRGIRKPEAFF
>TRBV2|TRBJ1-1|NA|NA
TGTGCCAGCAGTGGGAACCGAGGGGACACTGAAGCTTTCTTT
CASSGNRGDTEAFF
>TRBV29-1|TRBJ2-5|TRBD2|few
TGCAGCGTTGAAGGTAGCGGGGGGGCTCGAGAGACCCAGTACTTC
CSVEGSGGARETQYF
>TRBV10-3|TRBJ1-1|TRBD1|few
TGTGCCATCAGTGAACTAGGGACAGGGGGCGGGAGACACACTGAAGCTTTCTTT
CAISELGTGGGRHTEAFF
>TRBV9|TRBJ2-1|NA|NA
TGTGCCAGCAGCCAAGGCCCGACAGGTTCCTACAATGAGCAGTTCTTC
CASSQGPTGSYNEQFF
>TRBV5-1|TRBJ1-5|NA|few
TGCGCCAGCAGCGGACAGCCTAATCAGCCCCAGCATTTT
CASSGQPNQPQHF
>TRBV30|TRBJ1-6|NA|many
TGTGCCTGGAGATCCAGGGTTTTATCACCCCTCCACTTT
CAWRSRVLSPLHF
>TRBV28|TRBJ1-2|NA|many
TGTGCCAGCAGTTCGGGCCCCGAACTCCCCGGCGGCTATGGCTACACCTTC
CASSSGPELPGGYGYTF
>TRBV28|TRBJ2-5|TRBD2|NA
TGTGCCAGCAGTTCCCTAGCGGGGGGGCCAGAGACCCAGTACTTC
CASSSLAGGPETQYF
>TRBV28|TRBJ2-3|TRBD2|many
TGTGCCAGCAGTTCCCACCCCGGGACTAGCCGCATCCATGTCGATACGCAGTATTTT
CASSSHPGTSRIHVDTQYF
>TRBV28|TRBJ2-1|NA|many
TGTGCCAGCAGTTTGGGCAGGGAAAATGAGCAGTTCTTC
CASSLGRENEQFF
>TRBV18|TRBJ2-5|TRBD1|many
TGTGCCAGCTCACCGTGGCAGGGGGCTTTGGCGACCCAGTACTTC
CASSPWQGALATQYF
>TRBV20-1|TRBJ2-5|TRBD2|many
TGCAGCGATGGCAGAAGACTAGCGGGTTCGCAAGAGACCCAGTACTTC
CSDGRRLAGSQETQYF
>TRBV7-3|TRBJ2-7|NA|many
TGTGCCAGCAGCTTTGAGGGGTTGGGCGAGCAGTACTTC
CASSFEGLGEQYF
>TRBV20-1|TRBJ1-5|NA|NA
TGCAGTGCTAGAGACACGGGCCGGCCCCAGCATTTT
CSARDTGRPQHF
>TRBV3-1|TRBJ2-1|TRBD2|many
TGTGCCAGCAGTAAGCTAAGCGGGGGCTCGGGCAATGAGCAATTCTTC
CASSKLSGGSGNEQFF
>TRBV19|TRBJ2-1|TRBD2|few
TGTGCCAGTACCTCAGTACCGGGACTAGCGGGGGGATCAGGGGCTTACAATGAGCAGTTCTTC
CASTSVPGLAGGSGAYNEQFF
>TRBV2|TRBJ2-7|NA|many
TGTGCCACCACAACCGCAGGAGAAGAGCAGTACTTC
CATTTAGEEQYF
>TRBV7-9|TRBJ2-1|NA|many
TGTGCCAGCAGCTTAGTAGCGGGACAGGAGGAGCAGTTCTTC
CASSLVAGQEEQFF
>TRBV11-2|TRBJ2-3|TRBD2|NA
TGTGCCAGCAGCTTAGTAGCGGGGGCCTACCTTGGCACAGATACGCAGTATTTT
CASSLVAGAYLGTDTQYF
>TRBV20-1|TRBJ1-6|NA|many
TGCAGTGCTAGTTCTATAGGGGACTATTCACCCCTCCACTTT
CSASSIGDYSPLHF
>TRBV4-1|TRBJ2-3|TRBD2|NA
TGCGCCAGCAGCCAACTAGCGGGGGTGAGGTCGCAGTATTTT
CASSQLAGVRSQYF
>TRBV9|TRBJ1-3|NA|few
TGTGCCAGCAGCGTAGAATCGGGAACCTCTGGAAACACCATATATTTT
CASSVESGTSGNTIYF
>TRBV29-1|TRBJ2-3|TRBD1|NA
TGCAGCGACTGGGACAGATACACAGATACGCAGTATTTT
CSDWDRYTDTQYF
>TRBV5-1|TRBJ2-1|TRBD2|few
TGCGCCAGCAGCTTTTTAGCGGGAGGGCTGGGTGAGCAGTTCTTC
CASSFLAGGLGEQFF
>TRBV12-3/TRBV12-4|TRBJ2-1|NA|many
TGTGCCAGCAGCGTGGCGGGGCCCGGAAATGAGCAGTTCTTC
CASSVAGPGNEQFF
>TRBV7-6|TRBJ1-5|TRBD1|many
TGTGCCAGCAGCTCGTCGACAGGGTATTACAGCAATCAGCCCCAGCATTTT
CASSSSTGYYSNQPQHF
>TRBV4-1|TRBJ1-5|NA|many
TGCGCCAGCAGCCAAGAATCGTTGGGGGCAATCAATCAGCCCCAGCATTTT
CASSQESLGAINQPQHF
>TRBV11-2|TRBJ2-1|NA|many
TGTGCCAGCAGCTTAGGACGGAATAGCAATGAGCAGTTCTTC
CASSLGRNSNEQFF
>TRBV19|TRBJ2-1|TRBD1|few
TGTGCCAGTAGTCCCTTCACCGGGACAGGGGGCTACAATGAGCAGTTCTTC
CASSPFTGTGGYNEQFF
>TRBV6-1|TRBJ1-4|NA|few
TGTGCCAGCAGTCCAACGACACATGAAAAACTGTTTTTT
CASSPTTHEKLFF
>TRBV20-1|TRBJ2-3|NA|many
TGCAGTGCTAAGGTCCTCCCCACAGATACGCAGTATTTT
CSAKVLPTDTQYF
>TRBV4-1|TRBJ2-7|NA|NA
TGCGCCAGCAGCCAGGTAGTGTCCTACGAGCAGTACTTC
CASSQVVSYEQYF
>TRBV28|TRBJ1-2|NA|many
TGTGCCAGCAGCGGGAACTATGGCTACACCTTC
CASSGNYGYTF
>TRBV9|TRBJ1-2|NA|many
TGTGCCAGCAATAACGGACGGGCCCAGGAGGGCTACACCTTC
CASNNGRAQEGYTF
>TRBV6-2/TRBV6-3|TRBJ1-5|TRBD1|many
TGTGCCAGCAGTTACGCAGGGGGTCAGCCCCAGCATTTT
CASSYAGGQPQHF
>TRBV18|TRBJ1-4|TRBD1|few
TGTGCCAGCTCAAGGGACAGGGTTCGAGGTAGCGAAAAACTGTTTTTT
CASSRDRVRGSEKLFF
>TRBV19|TRBJ1-1|NA|NA
TGTGCCAGTAGTCCGCGACCGAATTCGAACACTGAAGCTTTCTTT
CASSPRPNSNTEAFF